This TCR beta chain was documented in a study of control samples from healthy donors and cancer patients. The protocol was immunoSEQ multiplex PCR, while the TCRdb copy is restricted to in-frame clones and leaves out a portion. Found here are around 30,000 clones, approximately 91% of them singletons; the top ten hold around an eighth. The V and J ends lost 3 bases and 5 bases respectively, with 11 bases between them. There are 15 residues in the CDR3. Germline V gives CDR1 MDHEN, CDR2 SYDVKM. The sequenced material came from PBMCs. The receptor was isolated from a middle-aged man with lung cancer. The chain employs TRBV28 and TRBJ1-6, with D possibly being TRBD1 (5 bases). The CDR3 region is CASSLGEADNSPLHF. The CDR3 DNA is TGTGCCAGCAGTTTGGGGGAAGCGGATAATTCACCCCTCCACTTT.